The clone carrying this T cell receptor beta chain was detected ten times or more. Its antigen is unknown. The germline V gene has CDR1 SGHRS and CDR2 YFSETQ. CDR3 size: 14 residues. Trimming took off 4 bases at V and 5 bases at J, with 14 bases between the two ends. TCRbeta library construction was performed incorporating unique molecular identifiers. Via MiXCR, TCRdb re-called the PCR reads, giving one row per CDR3 protein. The sample lists about 830,000 distinct CDR3 sequences; roughly 15% were seen once. This sample was taken from a study of T-cell reconstitution after alpha-beta-depleted transplantation in children. Overall study findings and caveats: Reportedly, only several hundred clones from non-depleted graft cells drove alpha-beta T-cell counts at about two months. When one year had passed after transplant, most T-cell counts and diversity came from newly produced T cells.

The J gene is TRBJ2-3, the V gene TRBV5-1; D not resolved. The receptor was isolated from a male patient younger than 18 who had a stem cell transplant for acute lymphoblastic leukemia, so the T cells may come from the graft donor. Here the sequenced sample was PBMCs, mostly from graft donor cells, taken 360 days after TCRalphabeta/CD19-depleted stem cell transplant. CDR3 DNA: TGCGCCAGCAGCCAGGTCTCGATGGGAGATACGCAGTATTTT. It specifies CASSQVSMGDTQYF.